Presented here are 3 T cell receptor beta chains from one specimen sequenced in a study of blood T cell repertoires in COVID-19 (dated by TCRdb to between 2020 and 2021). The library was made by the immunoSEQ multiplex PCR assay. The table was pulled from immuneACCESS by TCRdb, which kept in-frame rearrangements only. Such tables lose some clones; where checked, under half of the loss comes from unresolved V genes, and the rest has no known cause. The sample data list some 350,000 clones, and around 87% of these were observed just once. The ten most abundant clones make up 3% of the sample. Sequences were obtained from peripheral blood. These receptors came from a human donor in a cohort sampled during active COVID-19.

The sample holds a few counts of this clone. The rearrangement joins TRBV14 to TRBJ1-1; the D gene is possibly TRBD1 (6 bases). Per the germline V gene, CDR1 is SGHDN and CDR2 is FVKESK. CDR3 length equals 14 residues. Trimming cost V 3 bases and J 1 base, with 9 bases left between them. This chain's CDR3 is CASSQGARNTEAFF. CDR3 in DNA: TGTGCCAGCAGCCAGGGGGCAAGGAACACTGAAGCTTTCTTT. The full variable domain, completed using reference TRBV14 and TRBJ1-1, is EAGVTQFPSHSVIEKGQTVTLRCDPISGHDNLYWYRRVMGKEIKFLLHFVKESKQDESGMPNNRFLAERTGGTYSTLKVQPAELEDSGVYFCASSQGARNTEAFFGQGTRLTVV.

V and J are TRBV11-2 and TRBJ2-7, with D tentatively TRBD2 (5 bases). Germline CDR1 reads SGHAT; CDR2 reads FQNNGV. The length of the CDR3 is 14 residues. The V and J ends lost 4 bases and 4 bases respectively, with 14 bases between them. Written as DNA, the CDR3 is TGTGCCAGCAGCTCCCTAGAGGGCTCGTACGAGCAGTACTTC. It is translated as CASSSLEGSYEQYF.

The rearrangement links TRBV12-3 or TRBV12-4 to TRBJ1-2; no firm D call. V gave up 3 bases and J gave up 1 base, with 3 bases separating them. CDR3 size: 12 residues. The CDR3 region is CASSFINYGYTF. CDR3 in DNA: TGTGCCAGCAGTTTCATTAACTATGGCTACACCTTC.